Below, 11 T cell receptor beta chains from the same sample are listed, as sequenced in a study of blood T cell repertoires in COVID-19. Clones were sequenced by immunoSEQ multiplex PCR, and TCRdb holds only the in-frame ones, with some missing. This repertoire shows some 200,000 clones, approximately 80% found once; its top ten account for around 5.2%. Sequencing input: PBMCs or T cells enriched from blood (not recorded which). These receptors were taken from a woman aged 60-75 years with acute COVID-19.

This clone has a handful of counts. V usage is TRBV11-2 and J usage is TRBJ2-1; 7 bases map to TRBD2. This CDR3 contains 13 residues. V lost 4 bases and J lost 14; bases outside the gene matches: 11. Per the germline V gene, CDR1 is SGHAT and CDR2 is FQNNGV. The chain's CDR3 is CASSSGTTILEFF. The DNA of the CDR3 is TGTGCCAGCAGCTCCGGGACTACAATTCTGGAGTTCTTC.

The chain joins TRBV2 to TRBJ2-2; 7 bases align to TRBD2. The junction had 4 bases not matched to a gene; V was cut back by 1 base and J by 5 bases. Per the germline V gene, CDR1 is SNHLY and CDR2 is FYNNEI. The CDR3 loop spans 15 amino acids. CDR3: CASSEGGGRTGELFF. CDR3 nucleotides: TGTGCCAGCAGTGAAGGGGGAGGGCGTACCGGGGAGCTGTTTTTT.

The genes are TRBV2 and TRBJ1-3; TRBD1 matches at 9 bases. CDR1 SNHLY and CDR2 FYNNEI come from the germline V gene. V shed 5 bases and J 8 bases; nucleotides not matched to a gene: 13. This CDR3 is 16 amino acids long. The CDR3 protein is CASSPGQGQTQDTIYF. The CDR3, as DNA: TGTGCCAGCAGTCCGGGACAGGGACAGACGCAGGACACCATATATTTT. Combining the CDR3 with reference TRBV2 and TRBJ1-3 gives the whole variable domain EPEVTQTPSHQVTQMGQEVILRCVPISNHLYFYWYRQILGQKVEFLVSFYNNEISEKSEIFDDQFSVERPDGSNFTLKIRSTKLEDSAMYFCASSPGQGQTQDTIYFGEGSWLTVV.

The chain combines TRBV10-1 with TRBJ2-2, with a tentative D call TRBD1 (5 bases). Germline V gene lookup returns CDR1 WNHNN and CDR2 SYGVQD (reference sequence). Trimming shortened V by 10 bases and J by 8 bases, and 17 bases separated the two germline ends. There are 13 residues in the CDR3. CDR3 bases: TGCGCCACGGCAGGGTCTTCCCCTGGGGAGCTGTTTTTT. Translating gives CATAGSSPGELFF.

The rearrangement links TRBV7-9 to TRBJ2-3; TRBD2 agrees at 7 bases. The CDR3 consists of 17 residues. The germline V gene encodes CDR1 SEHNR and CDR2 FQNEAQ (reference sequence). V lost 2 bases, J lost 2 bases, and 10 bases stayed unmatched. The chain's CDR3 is CASSLYVGGTFTDTQYF. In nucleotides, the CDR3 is TGTGCCAGCAGCTTATACGTGGGGGGGACCTTCACAGATACGCAGTATTTT.

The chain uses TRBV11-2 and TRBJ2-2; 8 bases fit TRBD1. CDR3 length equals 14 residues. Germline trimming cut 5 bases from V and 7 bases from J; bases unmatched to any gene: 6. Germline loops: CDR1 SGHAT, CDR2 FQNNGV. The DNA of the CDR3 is TGTGCCAGCAGCCCCAGGACAGGGTACGGGGAGCTGTTTTTT. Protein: CASSPRTGYGELFF. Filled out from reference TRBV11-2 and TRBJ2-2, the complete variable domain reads EAGVAQSPRYKIIEKRQSVAFWCNPISGHATLYWYQQILGQGPKLLIQFQNNGVVDDSQLPKDRFSAERLKGVDSTLKIQPAKLEDSAVYLCASSPRTGYGELFFGEGSRLTVL.

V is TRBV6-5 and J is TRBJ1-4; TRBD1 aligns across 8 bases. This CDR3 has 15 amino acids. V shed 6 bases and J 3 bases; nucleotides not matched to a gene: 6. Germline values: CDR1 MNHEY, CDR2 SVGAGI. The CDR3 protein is CASSIGQGSNEKLFF. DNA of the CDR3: TGTGCCAGCAGCATAGGACAGGGATCTAATGAAAAACTGTTTTTT.

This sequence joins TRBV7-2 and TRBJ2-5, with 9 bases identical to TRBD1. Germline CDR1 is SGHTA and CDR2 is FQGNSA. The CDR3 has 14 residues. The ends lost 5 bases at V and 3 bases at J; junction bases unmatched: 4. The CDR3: CASSTWTGEETQYF. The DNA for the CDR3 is TGTGCCAGCAGCACTTGGACAGGGGAAGAGACCCAGTACTTC.

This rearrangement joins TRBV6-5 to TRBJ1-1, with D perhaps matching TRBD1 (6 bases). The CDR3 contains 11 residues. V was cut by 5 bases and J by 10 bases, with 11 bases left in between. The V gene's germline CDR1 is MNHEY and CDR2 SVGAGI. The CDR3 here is CASSLGQRAFF. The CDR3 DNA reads TGTGCCAGCAGTCTTGGACAGAGAGCTTTCTTT.

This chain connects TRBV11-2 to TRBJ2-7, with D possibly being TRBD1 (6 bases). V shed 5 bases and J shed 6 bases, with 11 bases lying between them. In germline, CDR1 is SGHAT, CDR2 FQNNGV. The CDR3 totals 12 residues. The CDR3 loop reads CASSAQGSEQYF. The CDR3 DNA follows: TGTGCCAGCAGCGCCCAGGGGAGCGAGCAGTACTTC.

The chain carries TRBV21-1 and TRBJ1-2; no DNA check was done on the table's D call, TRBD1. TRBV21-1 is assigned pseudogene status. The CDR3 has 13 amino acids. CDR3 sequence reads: CASTRGLDYGYTF. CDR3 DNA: TGTGCCAGCACCAGGGGGCTAGACTATGGCTACACCTTC.